Shown below are 29 T cell receptor beta chains from a single sample sequenced in a study of sequential checkpoint blockade in melanoma (dated by TCRdb to about 2019). Libraries were built with the immunoSEQ multiplex PCR assay. TCRdb provides this immuneACCESS table in a form limited to in-frame rearrangements. Some clones are lacking; in checked studies, under half of them reflect an unresolved V gene, and why the rest are absent is not known. Recorded for this sample are over 4,000 clones; 25% to 40% of them occurred a single time. The ten biggest clones cover around 10% of the sample. The sample's treatment or condition label, decoded: randomized to nivolumab then ipilimumab (arm A) or the reverse (arm B). The sample was tumor tissue (inferred from file names), taken from a patient given nivolumab and ipilimumab in sequence. The source of these receptors is a human donor with melanoma.

By share, this clone counts as medium-sized. The chain carries TRBV6-8 and TRBJ1-1; 7 nucleotides align to TRBD1. V was pared by 3 bases and J by 0 bases, with 10 bases of the junction left unmatched. This CDR3 has 17 amino acids. Germline loops: CDR1 MNHGY, CDR2 SAAAGT. In DNA, the CDR3 is TGTGCCAGCAGTTATGGGACGACAGGGACTATGAACACTGAAGCTTTCTTT. It is translated as CASSYGTTGTMNTEAFF.

The chain uses TRBV18 and TRBJ1-5; 7 positions agree with TRBD1. J gave up 2 bases and V 2 bases, and 3 bases lay outside the gene matches. This CDR3 spans 15 amino acids. Germline V gene sequence: CDR1 KGHSH, CDR2 LQKENI. The chain's CDR3 is CASSPSTGGNQPQHF. The CDR3 DNA follows: TGTGCCAGCTCACCAAGTACAGGGGGCAATCAGCCCCAGCATTTT.

In its sample, this clone was seen a few times. This sequence joins TRBV11-3 and TRBJ1-1; D gene uncertain. V was cut by 5 bases and J by 3 bases, with 13 bases left in between. The CDR3 consists of 14 residues. Germline V lookup: CDR1 SGHNT, CDR2 YENEEA. The CDR3 region has the DNA TGTGCCAGCAGCCTCTTAAGGGTTGACACTGAAGCTTTCTTT. This codes for CASSLLRVDTEAFF.

V is TRBV9 and J is TRBJ2-2, with D possibly matching TRBD1 (5 bases). Germline values: CDR1 SGDLS, CDR2 YYNGEE. Trimming cost V 2 bases and J 13 bases, with 15 bases left between them. The length of the CDR3 is 13 residues. CDR3 coding DNA: TGTGCCAGCAGCGTTCGACAGACCGGTCGGCTGTTTTTT. It translates to CASSVRQTGRLFF.

This clone is categorized as medium-sized. The chain joins TRBV6-8 to TRBJ1-5, with 9 bases lining up with TRBD1. After removal of 5 bases from V and 6 bases from J, the junction contained 8 bases not matched to a gene. Germline values: CDR1 MNHGY, CDR2 SAAAGT. The length of the CDR3 is 15 residues. CDR3 loop: CASSVSGTGFQPQHF. The CDR3 nucleotides are TGTGCCAGCAGTGTTAGCGGGACAGGGTTTCAGCCCCAGCATTTT.

This clone was counted between two and nine times. The CDR3 bases are TGTGCCATCAGTGAGTCTTTCGGACAGACTGAAGCTTTCTTT. This sequence encodes CAISESFGQTEAFF. The chain joins TRBV10-3 to TRBJ1-1; D is possibly TRBD1 (6 bases). With 0 bases removed from V and 5 bases from J, the gap between germline ends came to 10 bases. CDR3 length: 14 amino acids. Germline V gene lookup returns CDR1 ENHRY and CDR2 SYGVKD.

CDR3 sequence: CASSPDRGLQQPQHF. The CDR3 DNA follows: TGTGCCAGCTCACCGGACAGGGGGCTACAACAGCCCCAGCATTTT. This chain links TRBV18 with TRBJ1-5; 11 nucleotides align to TRBD1. The germline gives CDR1 KGHSH, CDR2 LQKENI. The junction had 5 bases not matched to a gene; V was cut back by 3 bases and J by 7 bases. The CDR3 is 15 amino acids.

The rearrangement joins TRBV10-3 to TRBJ1-2; 8 bases are a match to TRBD1. The CDR3 loop spans 14 amino acids. Germline V gives CDR1 ENHRY, CDR2 SYGVKD. V shed 0 bases, J shed 7 bases, and the junction held 4 bases outside the gene matches. CDR3 in DNA: TGTGCCATCAGTGAGTCGCCAGGGGGCTTTGGCTACACCTTC. This translates into CAISESPGGFGYTF.

A few counts support this clone. The V and J genes are TRBV11-3 and TRBJ1-1, with TRBD1 as a possible D gene (5 bases). V was pared by 0 bases and J by 1 base, with 6 bases between. In germline, CDR1 is SGHNT, CDR2 YENEEA. CDR3 length equals 14 residues. Here the CDR3 reads CASSLEGRNTEAFF. CDR3 sequence (DNA): TGTGCCAGCAGCTTAGAGGGACGGAACACTGAAGCTTTCTTT. The full variable domain, with the rest looked up from reference TRBV11-3 and TRBJ1-1, is EAGVVQSPRYKIIEKKQPVAFWCNPISGHNTLYWYLQNLGQGPELLIRYENEEAVDDSQLPKDRFSAERLKGVDSTLKIQPAELGDSAVYLCASSLEGRNTEAFFGQGTRLTVV.

This chain connects TRBV4-1 to TRBJ1-2; TRBD1 is a possible D gene (5 bases). The CDR3 totals 17 residues. Germline V gene sequence: CDR1 MGHRA, CDR2 YSYEKL. V shed 0 bases and J shed 0 bases, with 14 bases lying between them. CDR3 nucleotides: TGCGCCAGCAGCCAAGATTGGGGGGGATCGGCTAACTATGGCTACACCTTC. Protein sequence: CASSQDWGGSANYGYTF.

This clone was detected a few times. The rearrangement joins TRBV29-1 to TRBJ1-2; D uncertain. Germline V gene lookup returns CDR1 SQVTM and CDR2 ANQGSEA. The germline V and J ends were trimmed by 2 bases and 0 bases, with 1 base remaining between them. The CDR3 loop spans 11 amino acids. The CDR3 DNA reads TGCAGCGTTGAAACTAACTATGGCTACACCTTC. It encodes CSVETNYGYTF.

The chain couples TRBV28 to TRBJ1-2, with D perhaps TRBD1 (6 bases). Germline assignment: CDR1 MDHEN and CDR2 SYDVKM. This CDR3 has 12 amino acids. In DNA, the CDR3 is TGTGCTTCCTCTGGGGGGCGAGTAAGCTACACCTTC. Its protein product is CASSGGRVSYTF.

The chain employs TRBV6-7 and TRBJ2-1, with 12 bases aligning to TRBD1. TRBV6-7 is marked as an open reading frame, function uncertain. V gave up 5 bases and J gave up 4 bases; unmatched junction bases: 9. The CDR3 loop spans 17 amino acids. CDR3 sequence: CASSDHWDRGPYNEQFF. In DNA, the CDR3 is TGTGCCAGCAGTGACCATTGGGACAGGGGGCCTTACAATGAGCAGTTCTTC.

The sample holds many counts of this clone. The chain links TRBV11-3 to TRBJ2-5, with 11 bases matching TRBD2. Unmatched junction bases numbered 7, after V lost 5 bases and J lost 5 bases. Germline V gene lookup returns CDR1 SGHNT and CDR2 YENEEA. The CDR3 loop spans 15 amino acids. The CDR3 DNA follows: TGTGCCAGCAGCCTACTAGCGGGAGAAGGCGAGACCCAGTACTTC. Protein sequence: CASSLLAGEGETQYF.

This clone was counted between two and nine times. The chain has TRBV11-3 and TRBJ1-6; 7 nucleotides agree with TRBD1. Trimming took 3 bases from V and 7 from J; bases not matched to a gene: 6. Germline values: CDR1 SGHNT, CDR2 YENEEA. The CDR3 has 15 amino acids. The CDR3 spells CASSLTQGVNSPLHF. Here the CDR3 DNA reads TGTGCCAGCAGCTTGACTCAGGGGGTCAATTCACCCCTCCACTTT.

V and J are TRBV5-1 and TRBJ2-1; 8 positions agree with TRBD1. V was clipped by 2 bases and J by 7 bases; unmatched bases: 14. Germline V gives CDR1 SGHRS, CDR2 YFSETQ. The length of the CDR3 is 17 residues. The CDR3 loop is CASSLLPTGALGNEQFF. As DNA, the CDR3 is TGCGCCAGCAGCTTATTACCGACAGGGGCCTTGGGGAATGAGCAGTTCTTC.

The chain is built from TRBV28 and TRBJ1-6; D is uncertain. This CDR3 has 13 residues. The germline V and J ends were trimmed by 3 bases and 9 bases, with 9 bases remaining between them. The germline V gene has CDR1 MDHEN and CDR2 SYDVKM. CDR3 loop: CASSLRIFSPLHF. The CDR3 DNA reads TGTGCCAGCAGTTTGAGAATTTTTTCACCCCTCCACTTT.

The chain uses TRBV14 and TRBJ1-4, with 9 bases that match TRBD1. The V and J ends lost 4 bases and 7 bases, in that order; junction bases with no gene match: 1. The CDR3 is 13 amino acids. Germline CDR1 SGHDN, CDR2 FVKESK. CDR3 amino acids: CASSRGQGEKLFF. CDR3 in DNA: TGTGCCAGCAGCCGGGGACAGGGTGAAAAACTGTTTTTT.

This rearrangement joins TRBV6-8 to TRBJ2-5; 8 bases agree with TRBD1. Germline CDR1 and CDR2: MNHGY and SAAAGT. V trimming: 10 bases; J trimming: 1 base; junction bases outside the gene matches: 8. The CDR3 covers 14 residues. DNA of the CDR3: TGTGCCATCAGGAATGACAGGGGCCAAGAGACCCAGTACTTC. Encoded protein: CAIRNDRGQETQYF.

The table lists this clone with a few counts. The chain couples TRBV6-8 to TRBJ1-1; no firm D call. Germline V lookup: CDR1 MNHGY, CDR2 SAAAGT. This CDR3 contains 14 residues. Trimming took off 5 bases at V and 0 bases at J, with 10 bases between the two ends. The CDR3 is CASSKRLLNTEAFF. CDR3 bases: TGTGCCAGCAGTAAGCGGCTCCTGAACACTGAAGCTTTCTTT.

The rearrangement joins TRBV10-1 to TRBJ2-5; no clear D. Per the germline V gene, CDR1 is WNHNN and CDR2 is SYGVQD (reference sequence). Trimming stripped 6 bases from V and 3 bases from J, with 5 bases between. CDR3 length: 11 amino acids. DNA for the CDR3: TGCGCCAGCAGACCCAAAGAGACCCAGTACTTC. This sequence encodes CASRPKETQYF.

This chain connects TRBV15 to TRBJ2-2, with TRBD1 matching 12 bases. This CDR3 has 16 residues. Per germline, CDR1 LNHNV and CDR2 YYDKDF (reference sequence). V lost 3 bases and J lost 4; bases outside the gene matches: 3. CDR3 nucleotide sequence: TGTGCCACCAGCAGGGGGACAGGGGGCGTCACCGGGGAGCTGTTTTTT. It codes for CATSRGTGGVTGELFF.

This clone counts as medium-sized. This chain connects TRBV28 to TRBJ1-1; TRBD1 matches at 10 bases. J was trimmed by 6 bases and V by 2 bases; bases with no gene match: 3. This CDR3 comprises 14 residues. Per the germline V gene, CDR1 is MDHEN and CDR2 is SYDVKM. CDR3 in amino acids: CASSLDGQGAEAFF. In DNA, the CDR3 is TGTGCCAGCAGTTTAGACGGACAGGGGGCTGAAGCTTTCTTT.

This sequence joins TRBV18 and TRBJ2-1; 11 positions match TRBD2. J lost 3 bases, V lost 4 bases, and 23 bases had no gene match. Germline lookup yields CDR1 KGHSH and CDR2 LQKENI. There are 22 residues in the CDR3. This chain's CDR3 is CASSLIQPSGVTSGSGYNEQFF. CDR3 nucleotides: TGTGCCAGCTCACTCATCCAGCCTTCAGGGGTCACTAGCGGGAGTGGCTACAATGAGCAGTTCTTC.

This clone showed up just a few times. The gene calls are TRBV7-4 and TRBJ2-6; D unclear. The V gene's germline CDR1 is SGHVT and CDR2 SQSDAQ. V was cut by 4 bases and J by 0 bases, with 10 bases left in between. This CDR3 is built from 16 residues. DNA of the CDR3: TGTGCCAGCAGCTCTATCAGTTCCTCTGGGGCCAACGTCCTGACTTTC. Translation gives CASSSISSSGANVLTF.

The chain employs TRBV28 and TRBJ1-2; TRBD1 is a possible D gene (5 bases). The CDR3 contains 12 residues. Trimming cost V 7 bases and J 2 bases, with 8 bases left between them. Germline CDR1 reads MDHEN; CDR2 reads SYDVKM. The CDR3 sequence is CASMEGNYGYTF. The CDR3 DNA sequence: TGTGCCAGCATGGAGGGGAACTATGGCTACACCTTC.

The chain links TRBV18 to TRBJ2-3; 8 nucleotides match TRBD1. Germline assignment: CDR1 KGHSH and CDR2 LQKENI. This CDR3 has 16 residues. V dropped 5 bases and J dropped 5; count of bases not matched to a gene: 12. In DNA form, the CDR3 reads TGTGCCAGCTCATCACAAATACAGGGGGGAGGAGATACGCAGTATTTT. Amino acids: CASSSQIQGGGDTQYF.

The V gene is TRBV9, the J gene TRBJ1-4; 12 positions agree with TRBD1. With 4 bases clipped from V and 7 bases from J, the junction kept 8 bases outside the gene matches. The CDR3 extends over 16 amino acids. Germline CDR1 and CDR2: SGDLS and YYNGEE. The CDR3 spells CASSSSGTGGSEKLFF. DNA for the CDR3: TGTGCCAGCAGCTCCTCCGGGACAGGGGGCAGTGAAAAACTGTTTTTT.

The chain is built from TRBV11-3 and TRBJ2-3; 7 positions agree with TRBD1. The germline V gene encodes CDR1 SGHNT and CDR2 YENEEA. V lost 2 bases and J lost 3; bases outside the gene matches: 5. The CDR3 runs 15 residues. The CDR3 region is CASSLRQGLTDTQYF. The CDR3 bases are TGTGCCAGCAGCTTACGACAGGGTTTGACAGATACGCAGTATTTT.